Included here is one TCR beta chain sequence, with context. This record belongs to a study of glioma-infiltrating T cells after dendritic cell vaccination. Overall study: Between the early 2000s and the early 2010s, patients got autologous tumor lysate-pulsed dendritic cell vaccines. Dendritic cells derived from monocytes and pulsed with autologous tumor lysate formed the vaccine.

Some clones are missing from TCRdb's copy, which holds only in-frame ones; the method was immunoSEQ multiplex PCR. The sample yields roughly 60,000 clones, around nine tenths seen once. Stated time point: after dendritic cell vaccination, including at tumor progression/relapse. Fresh-frozen tumor tissue and more than two years of survival data were available for all. No glioblastoma patient carried an isocitrate dehydrogenase mutation. The V and J ends lost 11 bases and 7 bases respectively, with 14 bases between them. From germline, CDR1 is LGHNA and CDR2 YNFKEQ. The CDR3 covers 11 residues. This clonotype was sampled from a human donor with glioblastoma. The V and J genes are TRBV4-2 and TRBJ2-5, with D possibly matching TRBD2 (5 bases). The sample in question was blood, obtained after dendritic cell vaccination. CDR3 bases: TGTGCCGCTGGGGAAGAGGGGACCCAGTACTTC. Amino acids: CAAGEEGTQYF.